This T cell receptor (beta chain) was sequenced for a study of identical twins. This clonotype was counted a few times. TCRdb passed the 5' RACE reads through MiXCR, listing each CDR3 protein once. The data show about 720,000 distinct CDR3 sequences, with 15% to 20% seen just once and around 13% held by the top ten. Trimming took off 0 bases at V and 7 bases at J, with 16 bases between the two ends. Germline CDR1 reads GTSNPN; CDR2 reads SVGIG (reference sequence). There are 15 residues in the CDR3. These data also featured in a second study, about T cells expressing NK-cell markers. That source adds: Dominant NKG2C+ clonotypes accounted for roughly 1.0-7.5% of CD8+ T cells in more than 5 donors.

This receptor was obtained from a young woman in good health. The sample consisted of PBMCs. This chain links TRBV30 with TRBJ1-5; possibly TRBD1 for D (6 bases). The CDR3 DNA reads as TGTGCCTGGAGTGTACAGCCTAGGGGGAGGCAGCCCCAGCATTTT. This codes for CAWSVQPRGRQPQHF.